Reported below is one T cell receptor (beta chain). What antigen it recognizes has not been identified. Base qualities were left out, and no much larger clone turns up one base away. The library was obtained by the immunoSEQ multiplex PCR assay. The source is immuneACCESS, and TCRdb retained only in-frame sequences with V and J called. Part of the clones is not carried over; for the studies checked, unresolved V genes explain less than half of this, and the remainder is unexplained. Counted in this sample were approximately 57,000 clones; about 90% of them appeared once. The ten largest clones capture 0.15% to 0.25% of the sample. The entry originates in a study of T cell changes during pregnancy in multiple sclerosis (dated 2019 in TCRdb). Study-wide context: The study looked at changes in the T cell repertoire across pregnancy in women with multiple sclerosis.

CDR1 and CDR2 are read off the germline V gene (reference sequence) as SGHNT and YYREEE. The CDR3 contains 14 residues, cysteine and phenylalanine counted. The retained sequence is limited to the CDR3, 42 bases, with the frame set at the first base. Cut back by 1 base and 0 bases, the V and J ends lie 5 bases apart. The source is a female donor with multiple sclerosis, enrolled in a pregnancy study. The chain is made from TRBV5-4 and TRBJ1-5; no D gene call is confident. The material sequenced was CD4+ T cells from peripheral blood mononuclear cells, taken in the second trimester of pregnancy. Here the CDR3 is given as CASSLMSSNQPQHF. The DNA sequence is as follows: TGTGCCAGCAGCTTGATGAGTAGCAATCAGCCCCAGCATTTT.